This TCR beta chain originates from a study of OX40 agonist ivuxolimab in advanced cancers. As regards this clone: Its matching antigen is unknown.

The protocol was immunoSEQ multiplex PCR, while the TCRdb copy is restricted to in-frame clones and leaves out a portion. The repertoire holds fewer than 50,000 clones, 85% to 90% seen once, with roughly a third in the top ten. General study points: Among the lowest peripheral clonal expansion occurred in 0.1-3.0 mg/kg partial responders.

Germline CDR1 and CDR2: LNHDA and SQIVND (reference sequence). There are 13 residues in the CDR3. Specimen: CD4+ or CD8+ T cells sorted from blood, collected in a trial of the OX40 agonist ivuxolimab. This clonotype was obtained from an adult with an advanced solid tumor such as melanoma, head and neck, liver or kidney cancer. The chain couples TRBV19 to TRBJ2-5, with TRBD2 as a possible D gene (6 bases). Here the CDR3 DNA reads TGTGCTTCTGGCAGCGGGCAACAAGAGACCCAGTACTTC. Its translation: CASGSGQQETQYF.